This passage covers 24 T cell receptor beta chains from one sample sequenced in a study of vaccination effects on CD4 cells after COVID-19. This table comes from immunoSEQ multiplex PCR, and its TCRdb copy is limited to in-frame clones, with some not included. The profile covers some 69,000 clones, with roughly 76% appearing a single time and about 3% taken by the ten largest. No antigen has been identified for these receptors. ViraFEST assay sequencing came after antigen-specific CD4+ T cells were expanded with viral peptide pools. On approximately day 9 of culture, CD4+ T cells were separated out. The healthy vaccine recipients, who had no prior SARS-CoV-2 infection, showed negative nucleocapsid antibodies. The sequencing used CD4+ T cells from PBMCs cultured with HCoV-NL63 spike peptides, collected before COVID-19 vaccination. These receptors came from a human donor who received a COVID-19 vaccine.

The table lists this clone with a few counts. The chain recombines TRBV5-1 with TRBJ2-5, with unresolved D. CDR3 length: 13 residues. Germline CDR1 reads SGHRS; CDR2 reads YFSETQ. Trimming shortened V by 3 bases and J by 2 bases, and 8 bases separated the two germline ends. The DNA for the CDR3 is TGCGCCAGCAGCTCCGGGTTTCAAGAGACCCAGTACTTC. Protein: CASSSGFQETQYF.

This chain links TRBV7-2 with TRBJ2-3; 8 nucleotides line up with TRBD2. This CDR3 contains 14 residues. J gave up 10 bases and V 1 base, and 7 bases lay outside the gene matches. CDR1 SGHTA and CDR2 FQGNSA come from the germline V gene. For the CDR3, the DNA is TGTGCCAGCAGCTTAGGACTAGCGATGGCAGCGCAGTATTTT. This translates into CASSLGLAMAAQYF.

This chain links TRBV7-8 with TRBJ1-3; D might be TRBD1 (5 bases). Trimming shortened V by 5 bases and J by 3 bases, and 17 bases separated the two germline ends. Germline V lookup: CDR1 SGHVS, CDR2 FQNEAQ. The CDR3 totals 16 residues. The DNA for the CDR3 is TGTGCCAGCAGCCCCGACAGAGCTGAGCTTGGAAACACCATATATTTT. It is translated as CASSPDRAELGNTIYF.

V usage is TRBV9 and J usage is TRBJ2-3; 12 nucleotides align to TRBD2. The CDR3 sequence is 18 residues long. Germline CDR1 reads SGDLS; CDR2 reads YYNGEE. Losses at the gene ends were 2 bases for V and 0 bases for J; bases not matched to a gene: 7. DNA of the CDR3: TGTGCCAGCAGCGTGGGACTAGCGGGTGCCCCTAGCACAGATACGCAGTATTTT. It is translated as CASSVGLAGAPSTDTQYF.

DNA for the CDR3: TGCGCCAGCAGCCCATCCGGGACTAGCGGGATAAGGCAGTTCTTC. Translating gives CASSPSGTSGIRQFF. The chain combines TRBV5-1 with TRBJ2-1; TRBD2 matches 13 bases. Germline V gene data show CDR1 as SGHRS and CDR2 as YFSETQ. There are 15 residues in the CDR3. V lost 4 bases and J lost 12; bases outside the gene matches: 10.

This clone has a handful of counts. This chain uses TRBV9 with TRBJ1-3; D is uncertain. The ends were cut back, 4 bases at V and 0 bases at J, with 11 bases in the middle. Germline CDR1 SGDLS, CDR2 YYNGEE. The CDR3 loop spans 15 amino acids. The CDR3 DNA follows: TGTGCCAGCAGCCCTAGAGGATTCTCTGGAAACACCATATATTTT. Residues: CASSPRGFSGNTIYF.

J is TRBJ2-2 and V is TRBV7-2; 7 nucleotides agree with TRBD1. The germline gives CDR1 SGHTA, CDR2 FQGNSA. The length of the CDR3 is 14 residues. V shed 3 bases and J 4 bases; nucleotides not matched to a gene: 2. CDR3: CASSLTGSTGELFF. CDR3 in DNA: TGTGCCAGCAGCTTGACAGGGAGCACCGGGGAGCTGTTTTTT.

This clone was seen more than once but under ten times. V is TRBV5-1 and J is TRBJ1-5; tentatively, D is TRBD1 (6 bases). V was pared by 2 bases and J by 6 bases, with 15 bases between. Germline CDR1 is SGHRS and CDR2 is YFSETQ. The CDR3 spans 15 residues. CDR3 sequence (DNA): TGCGCCAGCAGCTTTATGGGGGCTGAAGGTCAGCCCCAGCATTTT. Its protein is CASSFMGAEGQPQHF. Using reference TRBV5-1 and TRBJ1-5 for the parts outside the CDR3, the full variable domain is KAGVTQTPRYLIKTRGQQVTLSCSPISGHRSVSWYQQTPGQGLQFLFEYFSETQRNKGNFPGRFSGRQFSNSRSEMNVSTLELGDSALYLCASSFMGAEGQPQHFGDGTRLSIL.

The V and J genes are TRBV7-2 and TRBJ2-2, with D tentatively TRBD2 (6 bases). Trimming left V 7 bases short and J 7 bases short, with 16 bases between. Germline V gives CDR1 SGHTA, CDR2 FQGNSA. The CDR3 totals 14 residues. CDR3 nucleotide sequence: TGTGCCAGCACGGGAAGCGGGTTGGGCGGGGAGCTGTTTTTT. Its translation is CASTGSGLGGELFF.

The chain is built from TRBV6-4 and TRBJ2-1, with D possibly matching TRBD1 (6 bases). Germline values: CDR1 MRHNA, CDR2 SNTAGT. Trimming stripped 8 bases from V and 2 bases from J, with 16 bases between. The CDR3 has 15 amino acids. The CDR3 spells CASGKDRTPYNEQFF. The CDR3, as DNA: TGTGCCAGCGGGAAAGACAGGACCCCCTACAATGAGCAGTTCTTC.

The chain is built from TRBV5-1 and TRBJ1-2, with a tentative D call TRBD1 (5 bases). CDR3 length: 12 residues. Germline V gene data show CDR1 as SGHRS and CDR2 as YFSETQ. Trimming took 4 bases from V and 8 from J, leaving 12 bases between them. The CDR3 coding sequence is TGCGCCAGCAGCCCCCGGGGCGAAGGCTACACCTTC. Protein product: CASSPRGEGYTF.

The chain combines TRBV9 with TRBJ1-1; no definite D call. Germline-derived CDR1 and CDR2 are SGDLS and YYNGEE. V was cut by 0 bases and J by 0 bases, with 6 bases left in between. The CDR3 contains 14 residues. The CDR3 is CASSVGVMNTEAFF. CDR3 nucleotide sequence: TGTGCCAGCAGCGTAGGCGTTATGAACACTGAAGCTTTCTTT. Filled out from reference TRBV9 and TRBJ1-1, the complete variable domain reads DSGVTQTPKHLITATGQRVTLRCSPRSGDLSVYWYQQSLDQGLQFLIQYYNGEERAKGNILERFSAQQFPDLHSELNLSSLELGDSALYFCASSVGVMNTEAFFGQGTRLTVV.

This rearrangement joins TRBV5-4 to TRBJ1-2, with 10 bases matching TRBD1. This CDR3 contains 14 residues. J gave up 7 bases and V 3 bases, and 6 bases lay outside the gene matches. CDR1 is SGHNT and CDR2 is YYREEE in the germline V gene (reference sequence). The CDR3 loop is CASSSGGDRGGYTF. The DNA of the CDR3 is TGTGCCAGCAGCTCGGGGGGGGACAGGGGTGGCTACACCTTC.

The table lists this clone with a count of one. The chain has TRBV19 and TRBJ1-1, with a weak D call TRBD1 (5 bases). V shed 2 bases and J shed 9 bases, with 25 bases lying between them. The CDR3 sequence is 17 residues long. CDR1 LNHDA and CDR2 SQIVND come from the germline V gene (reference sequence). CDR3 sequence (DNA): TGTGCCAGTAGTATAAATTCGGGGCCGACAGAGGTTTTGAAAGCTTTCTTT. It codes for CASSINSGPTEVLKAFF.

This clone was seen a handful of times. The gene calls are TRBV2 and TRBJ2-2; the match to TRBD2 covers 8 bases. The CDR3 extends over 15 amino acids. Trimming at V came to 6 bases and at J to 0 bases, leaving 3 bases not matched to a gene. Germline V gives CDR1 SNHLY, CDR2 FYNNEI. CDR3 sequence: CASSEGLANTGELFF. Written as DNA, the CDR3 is TGTGCCAGCAGCGAGGGACTAGCGAACACCGGGGAGCTGTTTTTT. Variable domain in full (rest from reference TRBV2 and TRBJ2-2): EPEVTQTPSHQVTQMGQEVILRCVPISNHLYFYWYRQILGQKVEFLVSFYNNEISEKSEIFDDQFSVERPDGSNFTLKIRSTKLEDSAMYFCASSEGLANTGELFFGEGSRLTVL.

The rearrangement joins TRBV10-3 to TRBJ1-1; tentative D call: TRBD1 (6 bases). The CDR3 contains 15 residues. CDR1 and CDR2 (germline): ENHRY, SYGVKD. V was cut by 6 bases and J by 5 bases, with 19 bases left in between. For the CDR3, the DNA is TGTGCCATCAGGGAAACAGGGAAAATGAGTACTGAAGCTTTCTTT. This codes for CAIRETGKMSTEAFF.

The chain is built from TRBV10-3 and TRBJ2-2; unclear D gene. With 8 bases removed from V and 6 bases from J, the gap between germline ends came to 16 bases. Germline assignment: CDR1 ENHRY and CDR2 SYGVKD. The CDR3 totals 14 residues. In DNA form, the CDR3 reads TGTGCCATCGCCCGGGTGACCGAACCCGGGGAGCTGTTTTTT. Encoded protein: CAIARVTEPGELFF.

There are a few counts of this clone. The CDR3 here is CASSYSQRRGGQPDSNQPQHF. In DNA, the CDR3 is TGTGCCAGCAGTTACTCACAACGACGGGGGGGACAGCCGGATAGCAATCAGCCCCAGCATTTT. The chain links TRBV6-2 or TRBV6-3 to TRBJ1-5; 7 nucleotides match TRBD1. Germline trimming cut 0 bases from V and 0 bases from J; bases unmatched to any gene: 17. This CDR3 contains 21 residues. Per germline, CDR1 MNHEY and CDR2 SVGEGT.

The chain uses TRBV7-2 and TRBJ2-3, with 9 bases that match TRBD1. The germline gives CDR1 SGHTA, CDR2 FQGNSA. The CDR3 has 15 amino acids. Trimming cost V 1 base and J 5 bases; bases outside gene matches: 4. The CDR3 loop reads CASSLEGQGGDTQYF. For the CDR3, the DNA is TGTGCCAGCAGCTTAGAGGGACAGGGCGGAGATACGCAGTATTTT.

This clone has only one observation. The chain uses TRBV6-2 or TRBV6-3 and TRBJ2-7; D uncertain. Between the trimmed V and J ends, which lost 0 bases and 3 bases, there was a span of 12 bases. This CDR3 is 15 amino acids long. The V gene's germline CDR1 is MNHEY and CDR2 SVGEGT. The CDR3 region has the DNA TGTGCCAGCAGTTACTCGAGCCGGAGTGACTACGAGCAGTACGTC. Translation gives CASSYSSRSDYEQYV.

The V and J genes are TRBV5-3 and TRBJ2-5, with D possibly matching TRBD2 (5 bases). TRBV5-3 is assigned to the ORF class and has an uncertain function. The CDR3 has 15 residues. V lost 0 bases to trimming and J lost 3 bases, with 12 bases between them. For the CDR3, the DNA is TGTGCCAGAAGCTTGGGGATGGCGGAGGAAGAGACCCAGTACTTC. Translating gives CARSLGMAEEETQYF.

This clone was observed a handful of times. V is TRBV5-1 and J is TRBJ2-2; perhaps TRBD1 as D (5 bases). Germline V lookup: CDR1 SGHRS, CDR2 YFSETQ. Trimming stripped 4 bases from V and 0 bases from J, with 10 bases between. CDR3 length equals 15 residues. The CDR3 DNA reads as TGCGCCAGCAGCCTAGACAGTCCGAACACCGGGGAGCTGTTTTTT. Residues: CASSLDSPNTGELFF.

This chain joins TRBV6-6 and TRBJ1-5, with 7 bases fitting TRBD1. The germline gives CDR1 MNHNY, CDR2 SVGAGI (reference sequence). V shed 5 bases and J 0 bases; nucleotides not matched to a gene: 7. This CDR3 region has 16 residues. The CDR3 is CASSLRQGGSNQPQHF. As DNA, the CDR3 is TGTGCCAGCAGTCTCCGGCAGGGGGGTAGCAATCAGCCCCAGCATTTT.

CDR3 DNA sequence: TGTGCCAGCAGTGACCGACCGTCCATGCGGCCCCAGCATTTT. The encoded protein is CASSDRPSMRPQHF. The chain joins TRBV2 to TRBJ1-5; no definite D call. V was clipped by 3 bases and J by 9 bases, with 15 bases between them. This CDR3 has 14 amino acids. CDR1 SNHLY and CDR2 FYNNEI come from the germline V gene.